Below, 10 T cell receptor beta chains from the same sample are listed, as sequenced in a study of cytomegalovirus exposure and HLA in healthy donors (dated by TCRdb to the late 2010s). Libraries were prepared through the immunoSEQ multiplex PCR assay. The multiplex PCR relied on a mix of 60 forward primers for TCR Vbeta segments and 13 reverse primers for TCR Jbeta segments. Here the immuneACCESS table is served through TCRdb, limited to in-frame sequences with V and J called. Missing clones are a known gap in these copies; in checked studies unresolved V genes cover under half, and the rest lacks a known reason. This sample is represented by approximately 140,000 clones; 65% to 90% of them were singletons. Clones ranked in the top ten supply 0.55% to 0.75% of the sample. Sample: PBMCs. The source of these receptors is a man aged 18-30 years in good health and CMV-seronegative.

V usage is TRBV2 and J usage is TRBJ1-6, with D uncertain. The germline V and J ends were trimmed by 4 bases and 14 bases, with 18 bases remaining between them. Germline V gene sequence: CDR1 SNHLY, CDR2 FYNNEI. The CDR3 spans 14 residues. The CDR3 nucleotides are TGTGCCAGCAGTGGGGAGCTACTTATAAGGTCCCTCCACTTT. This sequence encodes CASSGELLIRSLHF.

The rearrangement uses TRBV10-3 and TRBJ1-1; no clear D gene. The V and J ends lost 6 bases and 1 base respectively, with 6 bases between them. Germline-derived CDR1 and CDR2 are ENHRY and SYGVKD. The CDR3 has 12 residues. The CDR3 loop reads CAIRTSNTEAFF. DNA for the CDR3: TGTGCCATCAGAACTTCGAACACTGAAGCTTTCTTT.

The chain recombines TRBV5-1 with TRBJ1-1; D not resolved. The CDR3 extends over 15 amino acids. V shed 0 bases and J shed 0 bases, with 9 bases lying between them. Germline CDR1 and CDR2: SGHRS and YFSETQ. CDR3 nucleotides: TGCGCCAGCAGCTTGGGTCCCAGCGTGAACACTGAAGCTTTCTTT. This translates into CASSLGPSVNTEAFF.

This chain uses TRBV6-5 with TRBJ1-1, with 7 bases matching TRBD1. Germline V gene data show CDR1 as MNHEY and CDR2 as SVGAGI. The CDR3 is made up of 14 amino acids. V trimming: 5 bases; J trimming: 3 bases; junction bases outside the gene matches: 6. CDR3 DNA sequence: TGTGCCAGCAGTACGACAGGGAGGCACACTGAAGCTTTCTTT. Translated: CASSTTGRHTEAFF.

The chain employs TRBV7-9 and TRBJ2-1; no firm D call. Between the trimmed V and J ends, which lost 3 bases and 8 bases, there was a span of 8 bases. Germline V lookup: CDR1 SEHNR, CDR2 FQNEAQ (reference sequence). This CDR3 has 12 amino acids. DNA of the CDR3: TGTGCCAGCAGCTTCCGGGTCCATGAGCAGTTCTTC. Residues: CASSFRVHEQFF.

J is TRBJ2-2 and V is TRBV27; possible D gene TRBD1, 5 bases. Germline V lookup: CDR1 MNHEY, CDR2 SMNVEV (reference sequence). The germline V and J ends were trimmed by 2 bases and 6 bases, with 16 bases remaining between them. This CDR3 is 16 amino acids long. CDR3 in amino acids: CASSLASRVGAGELFF. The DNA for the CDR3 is TGTGCCAGCAGTTTAGCGTCCAGGGTTGGTGCCGGGGAGCTGTTTTTT.

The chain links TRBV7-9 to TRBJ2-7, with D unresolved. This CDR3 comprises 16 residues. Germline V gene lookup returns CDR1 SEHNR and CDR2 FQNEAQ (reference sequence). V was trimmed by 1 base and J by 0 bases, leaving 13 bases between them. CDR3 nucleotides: TGTGCCAGCAGCTTAGAAGGAGCCCCGGGCTCCTACGAGCAGTACTTC. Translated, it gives CASSLEGAPGSYEQYF.

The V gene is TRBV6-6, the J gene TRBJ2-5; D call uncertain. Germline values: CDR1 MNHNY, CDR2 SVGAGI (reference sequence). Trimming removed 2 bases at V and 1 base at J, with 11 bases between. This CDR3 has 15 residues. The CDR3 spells CASSYGPNSQETQYF. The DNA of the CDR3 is TGTGCCAGCAGTTACGGGCCTAATTCCCAAGAGACCCAGTACTTC.

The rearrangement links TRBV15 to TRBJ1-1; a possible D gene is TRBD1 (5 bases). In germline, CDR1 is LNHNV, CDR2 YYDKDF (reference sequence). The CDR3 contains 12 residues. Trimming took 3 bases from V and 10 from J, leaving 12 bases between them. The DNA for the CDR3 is TGTGCCACCAGCAGGAGAACAGGTGGAGCTTTCTTT. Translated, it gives CATSRRTGGAFF.

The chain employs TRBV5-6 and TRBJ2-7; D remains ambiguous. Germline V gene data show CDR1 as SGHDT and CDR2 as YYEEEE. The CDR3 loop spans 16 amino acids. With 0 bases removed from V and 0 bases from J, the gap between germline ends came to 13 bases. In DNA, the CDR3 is TGTGCCAGCAGCTTGGTGTCAGGCCGAAGCTCCTACGAGCAGTACTTC. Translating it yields CASSLVSGRSSYEQYF.